The 20 T cell receptor beta chains listed next were all sequenced from one sample in a study of CD8+CD57+ T cells in acquired aplastic anemia. Flow cytometry had shown expanded CD8+CD57+ cells in the patients chosen for sequencing. Profiling that covered TCR beta VDJ and CDR3 relied on genomic DNA as its template. MiXCR, applied by TCRdb to the reads, yields one record per CDR3 protein. This sample has some 200,000 distinct CDR3 sequences, with 40% to 55% found just once. The sequencing sample was made of sorted CD4+, CD8+, or CD8+CD57+ T cells (not recorded which) from PBMCs. These receptors all stem from a human donor with aplastic anemia.

This clonotype was detected a few times. CDR3 residues: CSARRTAGSGELFF. The CDR3 DNA reads TGCAGTGCGCGGCGAACCGCAGGGTCCGGGGAGCTGTTTTTT. This chain uses TRBV20-1 with TRBJ2-2, with a possible D match to TRBD1 (5 bases). In germline, CDR1 is DFQATT, CDR2 SNEGSKA (reference sequence). This CDR3 has 14 residues. V was shortened by 6 bases and J by 6 bases, with 17 bases between the two germline ends.

The CDR3 is CASRRSGSSYEQYF. For the CDR3, the DNA is TGTGCCAGCAGACGAAGCGGCTCCTCTTACGAGCAGTACTTC. The chain recombines TRBV14 with TRBJ2-7; D may be TRBD2 (5 bases). Germline CDR1 SGHDN, CDR2 FVKESK. The V and J ends lost 6 bases and 4 bases respectively, with 16 bases between them. This CDR3 comprises 14 residues.

This clonotype has ten or more counts. The V call is TRBV24-1, the J call TRBJ2-1; D remains ambiguous. In germline, CDR1 is KGHDR, CDR2 SFDVKD. Trimming shortened V by 2 bases and J by 14 bases, and 15 bases separated the two germline ends. The CDR3 runs 13 residues. CDR3 amino acids: CATSDYTARDKFF. CDR3 nucleotides: TGTGCCACCAGTGATTACACCGCAAGGGATAAGTTCTTC.

V is TRBV7-2 and J is TRBJ2-1; D remains ambiguous. The germline V gene has CDR1 SGHTA and CDR2 FQGNSA. The CDR3 sequence is 13 residues long. The ends were cut back, 4 bases at V and 5 bases at J, with 9 bases in the middle. This chain's CDR3 is CASSSNFNNEQFF. CDR3 nucleotide sequence: TGTGCCAGCAGCTCCAACTTTAACAATGAGCAGTTCTTC.

This chain uses TRBV2 with TRBJ2-1; unclear D gene. V was shortened by 6 bases and J by 6 bases, with 12 bases between the two germline ends. Germline V lookup: CDR1 SNHLY, CDR2 FYNNEI. The CDR3 extends over 13 amino acids. The CDR3 DNA follows: TGTGCCAGCAGGCCCCTACCCAGCAATGAGCAGTTCTTC. As protein: CASRPLPSNEQFF.

Comment on this clonotype: A read error may produce the germline difference seen at one junction end. The genes are TRBV27 and TRBJ1-2, with TRBD1 matching 8 bases. CDR1 and CDR2 (germline): MNHEY, SMNVEV (reference sequence). The CDR3 sequence is 14 residues long. CDR3 sequence (DNA): TGTGCCAGCAGAAGGACAGGGAATAACTATGGCCACACCTTC. Its translation is CASRRTGNNYGHTF.

This clonotype has a count of ten or more. The V and J genes are TRBV9 and TRBJ1-4; tentatively, D is TRBD1 (5 bases). V was pared by 4 bases and J by 7 bases, with 14 bases between. The germline V gene has CDR1 SGDLS and CDR2 YYNGEE. The CDR3 runs to 14 residues. The CDR3 sequence: CASSQGPAGEKLFF. The DNA of the CDR3 is TGTGCCAGCAGCCAGGGTCCTGCAGGTGAAAAACTGTTTTTT. Together with reference TRBV9 and TRBJ1-4, the CDR3 gives the full variable domain: DSGVTQTPKHLITATGQRVTLRCSPRSGDLSVYWYQQSLDQGLQFLIQYYNGEERAKGNILERFSAQQFPDLHSELNLSSLELGDSALYFCASSQGPAGEKLFFGSGTQLSVL.

This clonotype has only a few counts. The chain joins TRBV15 to TRBJ2-7; TRBD1 is a possible D gene (7 bases). CDR1 LNHNV and CDR2 YYDKDF come from the germline V gene (reference sequence). Trimming removed 2 bases at V and 4 bases at J, with 12 bases between. This CDR3 contains 14 residues. In DNA, the CDR3 is TGTGCCACCAGCAGATCCCAGGGGGGATACGAGCAGTACTTC. As protein: CATSRSQGGYEQYF.

The sample holds a few counts of this clonotype. In nucleotides, the CDR3 is TGTGCCATCAGTGAGTCTCAAGCGGGAGTTGGGGAGCAGTACTTC. The encoded protein is CAISESQAGVGEQYF. V usage is TRBV10-3 and J usage is TRBJ2-7, with 8 bases lining up with TRBD2. Looked up from germline, CDR1 is ENHRY and CDR2 is SYGVKD. The CDR3 has 15 residues. V lost 0 bases to trimming and J lost 7 bases; unmatched junction nucleotides: 8.

This chain links TRBV19 with TRBJ2-1; TRBD2 matches 10 bases. The ends lost 3 bases at V and 4 bases at J; junction bases unmatched: 3. The CDR3 runs 15 residues. The germline V gene encodes CDR1 LNHDA and CDR2 SQIVND (reference sequence). The CDR3 reads CASSMEREGYNEQFF. For the CDR3, the DNA is TGTGCCAGTAGTATGGAGCGGGAGGGATACAATGAGCAGTTCTTC.

The J gene is TRBJ2-5, the V gene TRBV11-3, with D perhaps assigned TRBD1 or TRBD2 (6 bases each). CDR3 size: 16 residues. V lost 2 bases, J lost 9 bases, and 22 bases lay in between. The germline V gene has CDR1 SGHNT and CDR2 YENEEA. The CDR3 region has the DNA TGTGCCAGCAGCTTAAGGTTTTCGGGCTCAAGGGGGGCCCAGTACTTC. Translation: CASSLRFSGSRGAQYF.

CDR3 amino acids: CASSLQGARSPLHF. CDR3 sequence (DNA): TGTGCCAGCAGCTTGCAGGGGGCAAGATCACCCCTCCACTTT. This sequence joins TRBV5-4 and TRBJ1-6, with TRBD1 matching 8 bases. CDR1 SGHNT and CDR2 YYREEE come from the germline V gene (reference sequence). V lost 1 base and J lost 10; bases outside the gene matches: 4. The length of the CDR3 is 14 residues.

This clonotype has a handful of counts. J is TRBJ1-1 and V is TRBV2, with 9 bases aligning to TRBD1. Trimming removed 5 bases from V and 10 bases from J; junction bases left unmatched: 11. CDR1 is SNHLY, CDR2 FYNNEI, per germline. The CDR3 contains 14 residues. Here the CDR3 DNA reads TGTGCCAGCAGTTTAGACAGGGGGACATCGAGAGCTTTCTTT. It is translated as CASSLDRGTSRAFF.

This clonotype was seen a few times. V gene TRBV7-9 combines with J gene TRBJ1-5; D gene uncertain. The V and J ends lost 5 bases and 6 bases respectively, with 11 bases between them. Germline V gives CDR1 SEHNR, CDR2 FQNEAQ (reference sequence). This CDR3 spans 13 amino acids. The CDR3 DNA is TGTGCCAGCAGCCCACTAGGTCTTCAGCCCCAGCATTTT. It is translated as CASSPLGLQPQHF.

The chain is built from TRBV20-1 and TRBJ2-5; D may match TRBD1 or TRBD2 (6 bases each). Germline CDR1 reads DFQATT; CDR2 reads SNEGSKA (reference sequence). This CDR3 has 15 amino acids. Trimming pared 1 base from V and 0 bases from J, leaving 12 bases between. CDR3 protein: CSARGGDIYQETQYF. The CDR3 nucleotides are TGCAGTGCTAGAGGGGGGGACATCTACCAAGAGACCCAGTACTTC.

This clonotype appeared many times. The rearrangement uses TRBV6-1 and TRBJ2-7, with D tentatively TRBD1 (6 bases). In germline, CDR1 is MNHNS, CDR2 SASEGT. Trimming shortened V by 6 bases and J by 2 bases, and 17 bases separated the two germline ends. This CDR3 is 15 amino acids long. The CDR3 DNA follows: TGTGCCAGCAGCTTCCGGGACACCTGGACCTACGAGCAGTACTTC. Amino acids: CASSFRDTWTYEQYF.

The chain couples TRBV19 to TRBJ2-7, with a tentative D call TRBD1 (6 bases). The V gene's germline CDR1 is LNHDA and CDR2 SQIVND (reference sequence). The V end lost 4 bases, the J end lost 3 bases, and 10 bases lay between the germline ends. CDR3 size: 13 residues. The CDR3 nucleotides are TGTGCCAGTAGTAGACAGGTGTACTACGAGCAGTACTTC. Translating it yields CASSRQVYYEQYF.

A remark on this clonotype: A much larger clonotype is one base distant, so this may be a read error. This chain connects TRBV9 to TRBJ2-7; D uncertain. Germline V gene sequence: CDR1 SGDLS, CDR2 YYNGEE. CDR3 size: 16 residues. The CDR3 DNA follows: TGTGCCAGCAGCGTTGAGGACGGTATAATATCCTGCGAGCAGTACTTC. This translates into CASSVEDGIISCEQYF.

The CDR3 coding sequence is TGTGCCAGCAGCACAGGACAGGGGGCTGGTAGCAATCAGCCCCAGCATTTT. Translating it yields CASSTGQGAGSNQPQHF. The chain recombines TRBV4-2 with TRBJ1-5, with 11 bases that match TRBD1. This CDR3 region has 17 residues. Per the germline V gene, CDR1 is LGHNA and CDR2 is YNFKEQ. The V segment lost 5 bases and the J segment 0 bases; nucleotides outside the gene matches: 6.

This CDR3 reads CASSYHRRLAATSGRDEQFF. CDR3 DNA: TGTGCCAGCAGCTACCATAGGAGGCTAGCAGCTACTTCGGGACGGGATGAGCAGTTCTTC. The chain recombines TRBV11-1 with TRBJ2-1; either TRBD1 or TRBD2 may supply D (5 bases each). The V gene's germline CDR1 is SGHAT and CDR2 FQDESV (reference sequence). The CDR3 has 20 amino acids. V lost 4 bases and J lost 8, with 33 bases in between.